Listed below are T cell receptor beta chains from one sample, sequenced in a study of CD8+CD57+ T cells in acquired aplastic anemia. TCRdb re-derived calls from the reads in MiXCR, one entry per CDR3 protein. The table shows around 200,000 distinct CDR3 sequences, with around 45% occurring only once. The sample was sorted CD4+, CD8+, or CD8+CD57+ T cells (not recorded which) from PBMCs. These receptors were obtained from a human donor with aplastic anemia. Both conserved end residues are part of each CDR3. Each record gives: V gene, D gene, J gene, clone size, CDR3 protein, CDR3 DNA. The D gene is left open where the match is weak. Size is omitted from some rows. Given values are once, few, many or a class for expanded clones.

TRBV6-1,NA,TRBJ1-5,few,CASRGRTGLNNQPQHF,TGTGCCAGCAGGGGGAGGACGGGATTAAACAATCAGCCCCAGCATTTT
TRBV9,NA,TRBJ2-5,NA,CASTSRGSERETQYF,TGTGCCAGCACCTCGAGAGGCTCCGAAAGGGAGACCCAGTACTTC
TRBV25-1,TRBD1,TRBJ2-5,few,CASSEGTGGTTQYF,TGTGCCAGCAGTGAGGGGACAGGGGGCACGACCCAGTACTTC
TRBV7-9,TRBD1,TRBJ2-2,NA,CASSQRGTGVGELFF,TGTGCCAGCAGCCAACGAGGGACAGGGGTCGGGGAGCTGTTTTTT
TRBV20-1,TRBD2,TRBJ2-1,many,CSARGTSGIGEQFF,TGCAGTGCTAGAGGGACTAGCGGGATTGGTGAGCAGTTCTTC
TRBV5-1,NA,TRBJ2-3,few,CASSLGLGRFGTDTQYF,TGCGCCAGCAGCTTGGGTCTCGGGAGATTTGGCACAGATACGCAGTATTTT
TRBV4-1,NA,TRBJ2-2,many,CAAVAVTGELFF,TGCGCCGCGGTAGCGGTCACCGGGGAGCTGTTTTTT
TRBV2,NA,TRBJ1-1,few,CASSLLFRGTTEAFF,TGTGCCAGCAGTTTACTTTTTAGGGGGACCACTGAAGCTTTCTTT
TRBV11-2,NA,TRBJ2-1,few,CASSLDGQPYNEQFF,TGTGCCAGCAGCTTAGACGGCCAACCTTACAATGAGCAGTTCTTC
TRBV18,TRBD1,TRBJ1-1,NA,CASSHFTQGVLTEAFF,TGTGCCAGCTCACATTTCACCCAGGGGGTATTGACTGAAGCTTTCTTT
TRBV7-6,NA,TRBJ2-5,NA,CASSLDWTAQETQYF,TGTGCCAGCAGCTTAGATTGGACAGCACAAGAGACCCAGTACTTC
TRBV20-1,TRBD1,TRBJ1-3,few,CSATNLGQGFGNTIYF,TGCAGTGCTACTAATCTGGGACAGGGGTTTGGAAACACCATATATTTT
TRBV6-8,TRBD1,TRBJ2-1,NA,CASPRTGSSLSYNEQFF,TGTGCCAGCCCCCGGACAGGGTCTTCATTGTCCTACAATGAGCAGTTCTTC
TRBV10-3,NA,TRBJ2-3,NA,CATSDFNAADTQYF,TGTGCCACCAGTGATTTTAACGCAGCAGATACGCAGTATTTT
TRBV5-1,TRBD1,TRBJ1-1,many,CASSLVAGGSTEAFF,TGCGCCAGCAGCTTGGTAGCAGGGGGGAGTACTGAAGCTTTCTTT
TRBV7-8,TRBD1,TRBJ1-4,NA,CASSSPRTGMEKLFF,TGTGCCAGCAGCTCCCCGAGGACAGGGATGGAAAAACTGTTTTTT
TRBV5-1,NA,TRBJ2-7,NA,CASSLDQSYEQYF,TGCGCCAGCAGCTTGGACCAAAGCTACGAGCAGTACTTC
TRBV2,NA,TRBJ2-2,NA,CASNRPSGELFF,TGTGCCAGCAACCGACCTAGCGGGGAGCTGTTTTTT
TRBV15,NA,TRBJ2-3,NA,CATSRDPTDTQYF,TGTGCCACCAGCAGAGATCCGACAGATACGCAGTATTTT
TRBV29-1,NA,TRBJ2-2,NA,CSVQGSGTGELFF,TGCAGCGTTCAGGGTTCGGGCACCGGGGAGCTGTTTTTT
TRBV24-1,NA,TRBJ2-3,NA,CATSDSADTQYF,TGTGCCACCAGTGATTCAGCAGATACGCAGTATTTT
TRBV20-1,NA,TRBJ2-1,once,CSARDLRAVVEQFF,TGCAGTGCTAGAGATCTGAGAGCGGTCGTAGAGCAGTTCTTC
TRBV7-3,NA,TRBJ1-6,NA,CASSLRGEDSPLHF,TGTGCCAGCAGCCTCAGGGGTGAGGATTCACCCCTCCACTTT
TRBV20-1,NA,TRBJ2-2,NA,CSARDRQETNTGELFF,TGCAGTGCTAGAGACAGACAGGAGACGAACACCGGGGAGCTGTTTTTT
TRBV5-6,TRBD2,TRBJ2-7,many,CASSFQTSGRVSSYEQYF,TGTGCCAGCAGCTTCCAGACTAGCGGGAGGGTGTCCTCCTACGAGCAGTACTTC
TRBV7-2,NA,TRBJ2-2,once,CASSLEIGELFF,TGTGCCAGCAGCTTAGAGATTGGGGAGCTGTTTTTT
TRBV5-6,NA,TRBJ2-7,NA,CASSLAGFSYEQYF,TGTGCCAGCAGCTTGGCCGGGTTCTCTTACGAGCAGTACTTC
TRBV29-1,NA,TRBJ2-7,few,CSVLGSYEQYF,TGCAGCGTTTTGGGCAGCTACGAGCAGTACTTC
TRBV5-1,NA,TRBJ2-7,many,CASSESGGGLYEQYF,TGCGCCAGCAGCGAATCAGGGGGGGGCCTGTACGAGCAGTACTTC
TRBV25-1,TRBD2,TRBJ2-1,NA,CASSGLAGDNEQFF,TGTGCCAGCAGTGGGTTAGCGGGAGACAATGAGCAGTTCTTC
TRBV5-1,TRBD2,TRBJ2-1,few,CASSSSASGRSSYNEQFF,TGCGCCAGCAGCAGCAGCGCTAGCGGGAGGAGCTCCTACAATGAGCAGTTCTTC
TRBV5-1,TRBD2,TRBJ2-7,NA,CASSRGGSGNEQYF,TGCGCCAGCAGCCGCGGGGGGAGTGGGAACGAGCAGTACTTC
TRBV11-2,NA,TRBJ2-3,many,CASSSPQGQSTDTQYF,TGTGCCAGCAGCTCCCCGCAGGGACAAAGCACAGATACGCAGTATTTT
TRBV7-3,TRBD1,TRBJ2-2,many,CASSTGTGTGALFF,TGTGCCAGCAGCACCGGGACAGGAACTGGGGCGCTGTTTTTT
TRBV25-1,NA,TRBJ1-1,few,CASRDIRDLNTEAFF,TGTGCCAGCAGAGATATACGGGACCTGAACACTGAAGCTTTCTTT
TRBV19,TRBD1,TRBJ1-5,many,CASSVDRGTQPQHF,TGTGCCAGCTCCGTGGACAGGGGGACCCAGCCCCAGCATTTT
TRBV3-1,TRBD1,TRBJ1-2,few,CASSPGTGSSYGYTF,TGTGCCAGCAGCCCCGGGACAGGGTCGAGCTATGGCTACACCTTC
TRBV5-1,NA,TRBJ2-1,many,CASSLRQGFYNEQFF,TGCGCCAGCAGCTTGCGTCAGGGCTTCTACAATGAGCAGTTCTTC
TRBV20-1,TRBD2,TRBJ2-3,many,CSVMGTSGIRAGF,TGCAGTGTGATGGGGACTAGCGGGATTCGAGCCGGTTTT
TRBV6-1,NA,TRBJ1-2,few,CASRPSNRDYGYTF,TGTGCCAGCCGCCCCTCGAACAGAGACTATGGCTACACCTTC
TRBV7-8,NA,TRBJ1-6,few,CASSSDSNYSPLHF,TGTGCCAGCAGCTCGGACAGCAACTATTCACCCCTCCACTTT
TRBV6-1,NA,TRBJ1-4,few,CASRGPLRSEKLFF,TGTGCCAGCAGAGGACCGTTGAGGAGTGAAAAACTGTTTTTT
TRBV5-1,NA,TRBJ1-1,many,CASSDQQGNTEAFF,TGCGCCAGCAGCGACCAACAGGGCAACACTGAAGCTTTCTTT
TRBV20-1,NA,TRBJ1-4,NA,CSARAEKLFF,TGCAGTGCTAGAGCTGAAAAACTGTTTTTT
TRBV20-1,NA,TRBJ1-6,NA,CSASRRGSPLHF,TGCAGTGCTAGCCGTCGGGGTTCACCCCTCCACTTT
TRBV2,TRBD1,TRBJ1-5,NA,CASSREGTGIQPQHF,TGTGCCAGCTCGCGTGAGGGGACAGGGATCCAGCCCCAGCATTTT
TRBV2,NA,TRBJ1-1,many,CASIRKGRDDEAFF,TGTGCCAGCATTCGTAAGGGGCGAGACGATGAAGCTTTCTTT
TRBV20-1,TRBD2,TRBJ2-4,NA,CSARDPLAGGWDKNIQYF,TGCAGTGCTAGAGATCCGCTAGCGGGAGGGTGGGACAAAAACATTCAGTACTTC
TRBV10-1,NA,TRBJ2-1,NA,CASSTTYNEQFF,TGCGCCAGCAGTACTACTTACAATGAGCAGTTCTTC
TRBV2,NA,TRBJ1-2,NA,CASRYRAMGGYTF,TGTGCCAGCCGGTACAGGGCGATGGGGGGCTACACCTTC
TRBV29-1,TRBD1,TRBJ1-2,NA,CSVEGYRGQRYGYTF,TGCAGCGTTGAAGGTTACAGGGGGCAGCGCTATGGCTACACCTTC
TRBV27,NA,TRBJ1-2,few,CASSLSPTPRGKEGYTF,TGTGCCAGCAGTTTATCGCCAACCCCCAGGGGAAAGGAAGGCTACACCTTC
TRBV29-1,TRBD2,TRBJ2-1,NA,CSSSGTSGRSTYEQFF,TGCAGCTCCTCCGGGACTAGCGGGAGGTCGACCTACGAGCAGTTCTTC
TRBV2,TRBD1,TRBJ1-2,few,CASQTGGLKGYTF,TGTGCCAGCCAGACAGGGGGCTTGAAGGGCTACACCTTC
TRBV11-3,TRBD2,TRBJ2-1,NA,CASSLERLAGVVNEQFF,TGTGCCAGCAGCTTAGAAAGACTAGCGGGAGTCGTCAATGAGCAGTTCTTC